Following are 18 T cell receptor beta chains from one sample sequenced in a study of identical twins. TCRdb fed the 5' RACE reads into MiXCR, producing one record per CDR3 protein. The table records approximately 260,000 distinct CDR3 sequences, over 12% of them present only once. The sample taken for sequencing was memory (CD45RO+) T cells sorted from blood. Source of these receptors: a young woman in good health.

The gene calls are TRBV18 and TRBJ2-2, with a tentative D call TRBD2 (5 bases). Germline CDR1 KGHSH, CDR2 LQKENI. The CDR3 has 17 residues. V gave up 3 bases and J gave up 6 bases, with 20 bases separating them. CDR3 sequence: CASSPSRSGTVPGELFF. The CDR3 DNA reads as TGTGCCAGCTCACCCTCCCGGAGCGGAACAGTTCCCGGGGAGCTGTTTTTT.

This clonotype was recorded a few times. The CDR3 DNA reads TGTGCCAGCAGCGTGGTGGGGTACGAGCAGTACTTC. Its protein product is CASSVVGYEQYF. The chain carries TRBV6-5 and TRBJ2-7, with D uncertain. Trimming shortened V by 6 bases and J by 4 bases, and 10 bases separated the two germline ends. The V gene's germline CDR1 is MNHEY and CDR2 SVGAGI. The CDR3 contains 12 residues.

This clonotype was picked up a small number of times. The V gene is TRBV20-1, the J gene TRBJ1-1; D is unresolved. Trimming shortened V by 6 bases and J by 3 bases, and 17 bases separated the two germline ends. In germline, CDR1 is DFQATT, CDR2 SNEGSKA (reference sequence). The CDR3 is 14 residues long. The chain's CDR3 is CSADPLGGYTEAFF. CDR3 nucleotide sequence: TGCAGTGCCGATCCGCTTGGTGGGTACACTGAAGCTTTCTTT.

The chain carries TRBV6-1 and TRBJ1-3; a weak D match, TRBD1 (5 bases). Germline CDR1 is MNHNS and CDR2 is SASEGT. The CDR3 totals 15 residues. The ends were cut back, 6 bases at V and 0 bases at J, with 12 bases in the middle. The CDR3 bases are TGTGCCAGCAGGTCGACAGTTCTCTCTGGAAACACCATATATTTT. Its protein product is CASRSTVLSGNTIYF.

The chain joins TRBV5-1 to TRBJ2-4; D is tentatively TRBD1 or TRBD2 (5 bases each). V was trimmed by 1 base and J by 6 bases, leaving 17 bases between them. Germline loops: CDR1 SGHRS, CDR2 YFSETQ. The CDR3 has 16 amino acids. CDR3 sequence: CASSLYTRDARNIQYF. The DNA for the CDR3 is TGCGCCAGCAGCTTGTATACCCGGGACGCAAGAAACATTCAGTACTTC. The full variable domain, its missing parts supplied by reference TRBV5-1 and TRBJ2-4, is KAGVTQTPRYLIKTRGQQVTLSCSPISGHRSVSWYQQTPGQGLQFLFEYFSETQRNKGNFPGRFSGRQFSNSRSEMNVSTLELGDSALYLCASSLYTRDARNIQYFGAGTRLSVL.

The J gene is TRBJ2-2, the V gene TRBV9; D may match TRBD1 or TRBD2 (5 bases each). Trimming removed 0 bases from V and 6 bases from J, with 15 bases in between. There are 16 residues in the CDR3. Germline V lookup: CDR1 SGDLS, CDR2 YYNGEE. The CDR3 DNA reads TGTGCCAGCAGCGTAGGGGACGGCAGCTTCGCCGGGGAGCTGTTTTTT. This translates into CASSVGDGSFAGELFF.

CDR3 sequence: CSASWGTGELFF. The CDR3 DNA follows: TGCAGTGCTAGCTGGGGGACCGGGGAGCTGTTTTTT. This rearrangement joins TRBV20-1 to TRBJ2-2; D is possibly TRBD1 or TRBD2 (5 bases each). Germline-derived CDR1 and CDR2 are DFQATT and SNEGSKA (reference sequence). The CDR3 is 12 amino acids. With 3 bases removed from V and 5 bases from J, the gap between germline ends came to 7 bases.

With respect to this clonotype: At one boundary the junction diverges from the germline segment, which might be a read error. V is TRBV12-5 and J is TRBJ2-7; possibly TRBD1 for D (5 bases). Germline assignment: CDR1 LGHNT and CDR2 FRNRAP. The CDR3 loop spans 11 amino acids. CDR3 DNA: TGTGCTAGTGGTTCAGGGTACGGGCAGTACTTC. This translates into CASGSGYGQYF.

This clonotype turned up a few times. The chain carries TRBV20-1 and TRBJ1-4, with TRBD1 identical over 10 bases. From germline, CDR1 is DFQATT and CDR2 SNEGSKA (reference sequence). This CDR3 comprises 13 residues. V lost 3 bases, J lost 8 bases, and 3 bases stayed unmatched. CDR3 bases: TGCAGTGCTAGCGGGACAGGGGAGGAAAAACTGTTTTTT. Residues: CSASGTGEEKLFF.

This clonotype was recorded at least ten times. The chain couples TRBV20-1 to TRBJ1-1, with 8 bases fitting TRBD1. The germline V gene encodes CDR1 DFQATT and CDR2 SNEGSKA (reference sequence). J gave up 3 bases and V 3 bases, and 0 bases lay outside the gene matches. The CDR3 contains 12 residues. CDR3 in DNA: TGCAGTGCTAGGACAGGGGACACTGAAGCTTTCTTT. Its translation: CSARTGDTEAFF.

This clonotype has only a few counts. It is unclear where the CDR3 begins or ends on the DNA, so no DNA is shown, and the CDR3 is as TCRdb lists it. The rearrangement joins TRBV30 to TRBJ2-7; the table's D call, TRBD1, was not checked against the DNA. In germline, CDR1 is GTSNPN, CDR2 SVGIG (reference sequence). The CDR3 comprises 12 residues, both ends counted. This CDR3 reads CAWSVWGTGAFF.

This clonotype came up many times. The chain recombines TRBV20-1 with TRBJ1-5, with a tentative D call TRBD1 (5 bases). From germline, CDR1 is DFQATT and CDR2 SNEGSKA (reference sequence). CDR3 length: 15 amino acids. V was pared by 5 bases and J by 1 base, with 15 bases between. Here the CDR3 reads CSAGGPTGSNQPQHF. The CDR3 nucleotides are TGCAGTGCTGGCGGCCCAACAGGCAGCAATCAGCCCCAGCATTTT.

The rearrangement joins TRBV18 to TRBJ2-5; D not resolved. V lost 0 bases and J 2 bases, leaving 7 bases between the germline ends. Germline loops: CDR1 KGHSH, CDR2 LQKENI. The CDR3 totals 14 residues. This CDR3 reads CASSPPFIQETQYF. CDR3 nucleotides: TGTGCCAGCTCACCACCCTTTATACAAGAGACCCAGTACTTC.

V and J are TRBV10-3 and TRBJ1-1; perhaps TRBD1 as D (6 bases). Trimming pared 3 bases from V and 5 bases from J, leaving 10 bases between. Germline-derived CDR1 and CDR2 are ENHRY and SYGVKD. This CDR3 has 13 amino acids. The CDR3: CAISDRGGTEAFF. As DNA, the CDR3 is TGTGCCATCAGTGACAGGGGTGGGACTGAAGCTTTCTTT.

This clonotype showed up just a few times. The CDR3 reads CASSSNGGTEAFF. CDR3 nucleotides: TGTGCCAGCAGTTCCAACGGGGGCACTGAAGCTTTCTTT. The V gene is TRBV12-3 or TRBV12-4, the J gene TRBJ1-1; a possible D gene is TRBD1 (5 bases). The CDR3 runs to 13 residues. Trimming took 4 bases from V and 4 from J, leaving 10 bases between them.

The gene calls are TRBV7-3 and TRBJ2-1; TRBD2 matches 13 bases. Germline values: CDR1 SGHTA, CDR2 FQGTGA. The CDR3 runs 18 residues. V lost 5 bases, J lost 3 bases, and 10 bases stayed unmatched. The CDR3 reads CASSLTSGGAGSYNEQFF. The CDR3 coding sequence is TGTGCCAGCAGCCTTACTAGCGGGGGGGCTGGGAGCTACAATGAGCAGTTCTTC.

The chain joins TRBV6-1 to TRBJ2-7; D ambiguous. CDR3 size: 10 residues. Germline CDR1 is MNHNS and CDR2 is SASEGT. CDR3 in amino acids: CATSFLPPYF. The CDR3 coding sequence is TGTGCTACCAGCTTTCTTCCCCCTTACTTC.

The table lists this clonotype with a few counts. The chain has TRBV19 and TRBJ2-7, with D possibly being TRBD1 (5 bases). The CDR3 runs to 14 residues. CDR1 is LNHDA and CDR2 is SQIVND in the germline V gene (reference sequence). Trimming shortened V by 7 bases and J by 7 bases, and 20 bases separated the two germline ends. CDR3 in DNA: TGTGCCAGTAAGGATGGCCAGGGTTCTCGGGAGCAGTACTTC. It yields the protein CASKDGQGSREQYF.